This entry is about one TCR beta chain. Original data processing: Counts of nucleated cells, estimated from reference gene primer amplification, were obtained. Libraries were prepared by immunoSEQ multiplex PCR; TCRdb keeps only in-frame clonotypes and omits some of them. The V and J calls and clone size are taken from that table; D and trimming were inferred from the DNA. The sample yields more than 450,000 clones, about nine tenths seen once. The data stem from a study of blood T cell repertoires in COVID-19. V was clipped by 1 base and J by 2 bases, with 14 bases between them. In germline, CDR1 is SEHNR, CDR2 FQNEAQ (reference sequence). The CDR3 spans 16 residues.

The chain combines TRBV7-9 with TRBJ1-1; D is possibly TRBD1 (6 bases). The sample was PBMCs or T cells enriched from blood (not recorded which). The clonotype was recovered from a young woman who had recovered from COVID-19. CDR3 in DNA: TGTGCCAGCAGCTTAGAGATCTGGGGACAAAACACTGAAGCTTTCTTT. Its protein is CASSLEIWGQNTEAFF.